This passage covers 31 T cell receptor beta chains from one sample sequenced in a study of T cells in severe cutaneous drug reactions. Carbamazepine had induced Stevens-Johnson syndrome or toxic epidermal necrolysis in the sequenced donors. The iRepertoire multiplex PCR system with TCR subtype-specific primers built both bulk and single-cell libraries. TCRdb re-called the multiplex PCR reads and catalogs CDR3 proteins one per entry, DNA excluded. The sample table sets out tens of thousands of distinct CDR3 sequences. Sample: PBMCs. Receptors originate from a human donor with toxic epidermal necrolysis, a severe cutaneous drug reaction.

J is TRBJ2-4 and V is TRBV5-1; TCRdb picks TRBD1, but there is no DNA to check that call. The CDR3 extends over 16 amino acids. CDR1 is SGHRS, CDR2 YFSETQ, per germline. The CDR3 sequence is CASSPGTGGPKNIQYF.

This chain uses TRBV6-1 with TRBJ2-3. This CDR3 contains 12 residues. Per the germline V gene, CDR1 is MNHNS and CDR2 is SASEGT. This chain's CDR3 is CASRPTGDAQYF.

This clonotype registers medium-sized by frequency. The chain has TRBV6-6 and TRBJ1-2; TCRdb names TRBD1, which stays unverified in the absence of DNA. The CDR3 spans 16 residues. Per germline, CDR1 MNHNY and CDR2 SVGAGI (reference sequence). CDR3 residues: CASRNFNRDVNYGYTF.

This rearrangement joins TRBV7-9 to TRBJ1-1; TCRdb designates TRBD1, a call that cannot be tested without DNA. The CDR3 consists of 15 residues. The germline V gene has CDR1 SEHNR and CDR2 FQNEAQ (reference sequence). CDR3 sequence: CASSIVGTGATEAFF.

By frequency, this clonotype registers medium-sized. J is TRBJ2-3 and V is TRBV18; TCRdb reports TRBD1, a call that lacks DNA to check it against. CDR3 length equals 15 residues. CDR1 is KGHSH, CDR2 LQKENI, per germline. CDR3 protein: CASSPGTVERDTQYF.

CDR3 sequence: CASSELGNQPQHF. V and J are TRBV6-1 and TRBJ1-5. The CDR3 length is 13 residues. Germline V lookup: CDR1 MNHNS, CDR2 SASEGT.

The chain carries TRBV19 and TRBJ1-1; TCRdb gives TRBD1 as the D gene, but with no DNA this cannot be confirmed. The CDR3 contains 13 residues. Germline V lookup: CDR1 LNHDA, CDR2 SQIVND (reference sequence). The CDR3 protein is CASSQGGRTEAFF.

The J gene is TRBJ1-5, the V gene TRBV20-1; TCRdb's assignment of TRBD1 cannot be checked, as there is no DNA. Germline CDR1 is DFQATT and CDR2 is SNEGSKA (reference sequence). This CDR3 has 13 amino acids. The CDR3 loop is CSARGGSNQPQHF.

The chain recombines TRBV5-1 with TRBJ2-7; the TCRdb D gene call, TRBD2, has no DNA to confirm it. This CDR3 region has 17 residues. CDR1 and CDR2 from the germline V gene are SGHRS and YFSETQ. CDR3 sequence: CASSPRGGSLGHYEQYF.

The gene calls are TRBV20-1 and TRBJ2-2; TCRdb's D call, TRBD1, is unchecked because there is no DNA. This CDR3 region has 13 residues. Germline V CDR1 and CDR2: DFQATT, SNEGSKA (reference sequence). The CDR3 reads CSARGTGAGELFF.

The chain is built from TRBV18 and TRBJ1-2; TCRdb lists TRBD1, though no DNA is available to test this call. CDR3 size: 20 residues. Per germline, CDR1 KGHSH and CDR2 LQKENI. The CDR3: CASSPLGTPLGGTGAYGYTF. The variable domain in full, with the rest retrieved from reference TRBV18 and TRBJ1-2, is NAGVMQNPRHLVRRRGQEARLRCSPMKGHSHVYWYRQLPEEGLKFMVYLQKENIIDESGMPKERFSAEFPKEGPSILRIQQVVRGDSAAYFCASSPLGTPLGGTGAYGYTFGSGTRLTVV.

The gene calls are TRBV20-1 and TRBJ1-1; TCRdb picks TRBD1, but there is no DNA to check that call. CDR1 and CDR2 from the germline V gene are DFQATT and SNEGSKA (reference sequence). The CDR3 has 14 residues. The CDR3 sequence is CSARDRQTNTEAFF.

The chain combines TRBV19 with TRBJ2-7. The germline V gene has CDR1 LNHDA and CDR2 SQIVND (reference sequence). This CDR3 has 13 residues. The CDR3: CASSGANSYEQYF.

The V gene is TRBV28, the J gene TRBJ2-2; TCRdb's D call, TRBD1, is unchecked because there is no DNA. Germline CDR1 MDHEN, CDR2 SYDVKM. CDR3 length equals 14 residues. CDR3 loop: CASSLQGDTGELFF.

This clonotype is labeled medium-sized based on frequency. The chain is built from TRBV30 and TRBJ1-6. The CDR3 covers 14 residues. Germline lookup yields CDR1 GTSNPN and CDR2 SVGIG (reference sequence). The CDR3 loop is CAWGYHERSSPLHF.

The chain recombines TRBV20-1 with TRBJ2-1; lacking DNA, the TRBD2 call made by TCRdb goes unchecked. Germline loops: CDR1 DFQATT, CDR2 SNEGSKA (reference sequence). The CDR3 has 16 amino acids. The CDR3: CSARVLAGDTYNEQFF.

V is TRBV20-1 and J is TRBJ2-3; TCRdb names TRBD1, which stays unverified in the absence of DNA. The length of the CDR3 is 13 residues. The V gene's germline CDR1 is DFQATT and CDR2 SNEGSKA (reference sequence). The CDR3 loop reads CSARVGLTDTQYF.

The chain carries TRBV4-1 and TRBJ2-7. Germline CDR1 MGHRA, CDR2 YSYEKL. This CDR3 is 12 amino acids long. CDR3 protein: CASSQGGVEQYF.

The chain couples TRBV7-2 to TRBJ2-7. From germline, CDR1 is SGHTA and CDR2 FQGNSA. The CDR3 is 14 amino acids. The CDR3: CASSPPGTTYEQYF. The variable domain in full, with the rest retrieved from reference TRBV7-2 and TRBJ2-7, is GAGVSQSPSNKVTEKGKDVELRCDPISGHTALYWYRQSLGQGLEFLIYFQGNSAPDKSGLPSDRFSAERTGGSVSTLTIQRTQQEDSAVYLCASSPPGTTYEQYFGPGTRLTVT.

Judged by frequency, this clonotype is medium-sized (0.01 to 0.1%). The genes are TRBV7-8 and TRBJ2-3; TCRdb indicates TRBD1, and absent DNA this call remains unverified. Germline-derived CDR1 and CDR2 are SGHVS and FQNEAQ. The CDR3 sequence is 18 residues long. CDR3 in amino acids: CASTSGAGTTLRADTQYF.

This chain connects TRBV19 to TRBJ2-1; TCRdb's assignment of TRBD2 cannot be checked, as there is no DNA. Germline loops: CDR1 LNHDA, CDR2 SQIVND (reference sequence). This CDR3 contains 18 residues. The CDR3 sequence: CASSTLPAGGRSYNEQFF. The variable domain in full, completed from reference TRBV19 and TRBJ2-1, reads DGGITQSPKYLFRKEGQNVTLSCEQNLNHDAMYWYRQDPGQGLRLIYYSQIVNDFQKGDIAEGYSVSREKKESFPLTVTSAQKNPTAFYLCASSTLPAGGRSYNEQFFGPGTRLTVL.

This chain links TRBV18 with TRBJ2-5; TCRdb calls TRBD2, which cannot be checked without DNA. The CDR3 extends over 17 amino acids. Germline-derived CDR1 and CDR2 are KGHSH and LQKENI. Here the CDR3 reads CASSLQGGLKLKETQYF. Full variable domain (remainder filled in from reference TRBV18 and TRBJ2-5): NAGVMQNPRHLVRRRGQEARLRCSPMKGHSHVYWYRQLPEEGLKFMVYLQKENIIDESGMPKERFSAEFPKEGPSILRIQQVVRGDSAAYFCASSLQGGLKLKETQYFGPGTRLLVL.

This clonotype shows up as medium-sized by frequency. The chain employs TRBV18 and TRBJ1-1; lacking DNA, the TRBD1 call made by TCRdb goes unchecked. Germline V gives CDR1 KGHSH, CDR2 LQKENI. The CDR3 sequence is 12 residues long. The CDR3 sequence: CASSRVTFEAFF.

This chain joins TRBV4-3 and TRBJ1-6. The germline CDR1 and CDR2 sequences are LGHNA and YSLEER. This CDR3 is 14 amino acids long. This chain's CDR3 is CASSQDRNTAPLHF.

CDR3 residues: CASSFLATVNNEQFF. V usage is TRBV7-9 and J usage is TRBJ2-1; TCRdb reports TRBD1, a call that lacks DNA to check it against. Germline V gene lookup returns CDR1 SEHNR and CDR2 FQNEAQ (reference sequence). CDR3 length equals 15 residues.

The chain couples TRBV4-1 to TRBJ2-2; as DNA is missing, the TRBD2 call by TCRdb cannot be tested. The germline gives CDR1 MGHRA, CDR2 YSYEKL. The CDR3 length is 15 residues. CDR3 sequence reads: CASSQGGTDLGELFF.

This rearrangement joins TRBV18 to TRBJ1-1; the D gene TCRdb calls, TRBD1, cannot be checked with no DNA. The germline CDR1 and CDR2 sequences are KGHSH and LQKENI. The CDR3 length is 17 residues. CDR3 amino acids: CASSPTQGKERGTEAFF.

The chain is built from TRBV28 and TRBJ2-7; absent DNA, TCRdb's TRBD1 call cannot be checked. This CDR3 region has 15 residues. Germline loops: CDR1 MDHEN, CDR2 SYDVKM. This CDR3 is CASSRPGQERWEQYF. Full variable domain (outside the CDR3, taken from reference TRBV28 and TRBJ2-7): DVKVTQSSRYLVKRTGEKVFLECVQDMDHENMFWYRQDPGLGLRLIYFSYDVKMKEKGDIPEGYSVSREKKERFSLILESASTNQTSMYLCASSRPGQERWEQYFGPGTRLTVT.

Measured by frequency, this clonotype is medium-sized (0.01 to 0.1%). This chain links TRBV30 with TRBJ1-2. The CDR3 loop spans 13 amino acids. The germline V gene encodes CDR1 GTSNPN and CDR2 SVGIG (reference sequence). The CDR3 protein is CAWSGDGAYGYTF.

The chain employs TRBV5-1 and TRBJ2-3; the TCRdb call, TRBD1, lacks DNA for checking. Per germline, CDR1 SGHRS and CDR2 YFSETQ. This CDR3 has 16 amino acids. CDR3 sequence reads: CASSLGRTGEGDTQYF.

This clonotype shows up as medium-sized by frequency. The chain joins TRBV30 to TRBJ2-7; TCRdb names TRBD1, which stays unverified in the absence of DNA. Per germline, CDR1 GTSNPN and CDR2 SVGIG (reference sequence). This CDR3 spans 12 amino acids. This CDR3 reads CAWARGAYEQYF.